This T cell receptor beta chain was captured in a study of T cell responses to AZD1222 COVID-19 vaccine. Findings of the study overall: CD4 TCRs linked to vaccination spanned spike, dominating at 160-218 and 743-854. The study sampled repertoires only after the peak T cell response. Rises in breadth and depth of Spike-specific TCRs came after two AZD1222 doses.

The table came from immunoSEQ multiplex PCR; TCRdb's copy has only in-frame clones and leaves some out. The sample yields tens of thousands of clones, approximately 84% seen once. This clone was counted a few times. Its antigen remains unidentified. Trimming took 1 base from V and 1 from J, leaving 7 bases between them. Per germline, CDR1 LGHDT and CDR2 YNNKEL (reference sequence). This CDR3 spans 14 amino acids. The genes are TRBV3-1 (or the pseudogene TRBV3-2) and TRBJ1-1; weak D call: TRBD1 (5 bases). The sequences come from peripheral blood, collected on day 0 of AZD1222 vaccination. The TCR was taken from an adult in good health. The CDR3, as DNA: TGTGCCAGCAGCCAAGTGGGGGGGAACACTGAAGCTTTCTTT. This gives the protein CASSQVGGNTEAFF.